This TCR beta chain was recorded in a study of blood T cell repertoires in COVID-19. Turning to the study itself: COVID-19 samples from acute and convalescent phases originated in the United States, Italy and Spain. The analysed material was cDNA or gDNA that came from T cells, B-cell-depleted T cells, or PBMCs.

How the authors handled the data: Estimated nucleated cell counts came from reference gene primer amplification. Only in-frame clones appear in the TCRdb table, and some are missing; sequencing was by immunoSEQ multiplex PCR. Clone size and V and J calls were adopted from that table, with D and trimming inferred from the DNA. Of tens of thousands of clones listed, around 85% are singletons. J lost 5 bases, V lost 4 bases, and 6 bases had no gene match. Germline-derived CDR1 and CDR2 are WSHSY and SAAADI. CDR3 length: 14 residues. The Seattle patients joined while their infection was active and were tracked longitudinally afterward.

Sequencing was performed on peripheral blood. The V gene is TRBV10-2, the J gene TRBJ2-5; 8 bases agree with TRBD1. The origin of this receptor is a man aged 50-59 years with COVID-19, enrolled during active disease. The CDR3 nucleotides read TGCGCCAGCAGTGTTACAGGGGGTATGGAGACCCAGTACTTC. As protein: CASSVTGGMETQYF.